This T cell receptor (beta chain) was captured in a study of CD8 T cells in Susac syndrome. Random hexamers were used to reverse transcribe the RNA input (0.5 to 1 ug). TCRdb recomputed calls from the immunoSEQ multiplex PCR reads with MiXCR, one row per CDR3 protein. This sample yields some 400,000 distinct CDR3 sequences, of which more than 80% are seen a single time; approximately 0.12% belongs to the top ten. CDR3 size: 14 residues. V lost 4 bases, J lost 4 bases, and 4 bases stayed unmatched. Germline loops: CDR1 SNHLY, CDR2 FYNNEI. This clonotype was observed a handful of times. Its target is not known. Study-level points and caveats: The study admitted that it had a relatively small number of individuals in its TCR sequencing and HLA analysis.

This clonotype was sampled from a human donor with multiple sclerosis. Sample: CD8+ T cells from PBMCs. The genes are TRBV2 and TRBJ2-1, with 7 nucleotides matching TRBD2. CDR3: CASSGGGNYNEQFF. The CDR3 region has the DNA TGTGCCAGCAGTGGGGGGGGGAATTACAATGAGCAGTTCTTC. Full variable domain (missing parts from reference TRBV2 and TRBJ2-1): EPEVTQTPSHQVTQMGQEVILRCVPISNHLYFYWYRQILGQKVEFLVSFYNNEISEKSEIFDDQFSVERPDGSNFTLKIRSTKLEDSAMYFCASSGGGNYNEQFFGPGTRLTVL.